Each of the 30 T cell receptor beta chains below was sequenced from the same sample in a study of cytomegalovirus exposure and HLA in healthy donors (dated by TCRdb to the late 2010s). The library was made by the immunoSEQ multiplex PCR assay. For the multiplex PCR, a mixture combining 60 forward primers for TCR Vbeta segments and 13 reverse primers for TCR Jbeta segments was used. In TCRdb, the immuneACCESS table is reduced to in-frame sequences with V and J assigned. These tables do not hold every clone; where another copy was compared, an unresolved V gene accounts for under half, and the others remain unexplained. Counted in this sample were 100,000 to 150,000 clones; more than 60% of them appeared once. Roughly an eighth of the sample goes to the ten largest clones. The sequenced material came from PBMCs. The receptors come from a woman aged 60-75 years in good health and CMV-seropositive.

The V and J genes are TRBV5-1 and TRBJ1-2, with TRBD1 matching 11 bases. The germline CDR1 and CDR2 sequences are SGHRS and YFSETQ. The CDR3 is 14 amino acids. V gave up 0 bases and J gave up 5 bases; unmatched junction bases: 0. In DNA, the CDR3 is TGCGCCAGCAGCTTGGGGGACAGGGGGTATGGCTACACCTTC. Its translation is CASSLGDRGYGYTF.

The chain recombines TRBV19 with TRBJ2-1; weak D call: TRBD2 (6 bases). V was clipped by 2 bases and J by 7 bases, with 15 bases between them. In germline, CDR1 is LNHDA, CDR2 SQIVND (reference sequence). The CDR3 sequence is 15 residues long. CDR3 protein: CASSIRGGAPNEQFF. Here the CDR3 DNA reads TGTGCCAGTAGTATAAGGGGAGGCGCCCCGAATGAGCAGTTCTTC. Filled out from reference TRBV19 and TRBJ2-1, the complete variable domain reads DGGITQSPKYLFRKEGQNVTLSCEQNLNHDAMYWYRQDPGQGLRLIYYSQIVNDFQKGDIAEGYSVSREKKESFPLTVTSAQKNPTAFYLCASSIRGGAPNEQFFGPGTRLTVL.

The chain has TRBV5-1 and TRBJ2-5; D remains unclear. CDR1 SGHRS and CDR2 YFSETQ come from the germline V gene. Trimming stripped 0 bases from V and 1 base from J, with 7 bases between. The CDR3 has 14 residues. The CDR3 bases are TGCGCCAGCAGCTTGGGTCAGTCCCAAGAGACCCAGTACTTC. Encoded protein: CASSLGQSQETQYF.

The V call is TRBV30, the J call TRBJ1-2, with unresolved D. CDR3 length equals 15 residues. Trimming took 5 bases from V and 1 from J, leaving 17 bases between them. The germline gives CDR1 GTSNPN, CDR2 SVGIG (reference sequence). CDR3 sequence reads: CAWGRQAYFNYGYTF. The CDR3 DNA reads TGTGCCTGGGGGCGCCAGGCATATTTTAACTATGGCTACACCTTC. The entire variable domain, with the rest obtained from reference TRBV30 and TRBJ1-2, is as follows: SQTIHQWPATLVQPVGSPLSLECTVEGTSNPNLYWYRQAAGRGLQLLFYSVGIGQISSEVPQNLSASRPQDRQFILSSKKLLLSDSGFYLCAWGRQAYFNYGYTFGSGTRLTVV.

The chain employs TRBV4-3 and TRBJ2-5, with 7 bases identical to TRBD2. Matching the DNA end better, TRBJ2-7 makes the J call doubtful. CDR1 LGHNA and CDR2 YSLEER come from the germline V gene. CDR3 length: 15 amino acids. The CDR3 reads CASSQGGGIAYEQYF. The CDR3, as DNA: TGCGCCAGCAGCCAAGGGGGGGGGATCGCGTACGAGCAGTACTTC.

The chain combines TRBV7-2 with TRBJ2-7; 9 bases match TRBD1. This CDR3 has 15 amino acids. The trim removed 4 bases at V and 2 bases at J, leaving 6 bases unmatched. The germline CDR1 and CDR2 sequences are SGHTA and FQGNSA. Written as DNA, the CDR3 is TGTGCCAGCAGCTCGGGACAGGGCCCTACCTACGAGCAGTACTTC. Amino acid sequence: CASSSGQGPTYEQYF.

This clone showed up just once. The chain links TRBV18 to TRBJ2-3; 8 positions agree with TRBD2. CDR1 is KGHSH and CDR2 is LQKENI in the germline V gene. This CDR3 has 15 amino acids. V lost 0 bases and J lost 1; bases outside the gene matches: 0. The CDR3 sequence: CASSPPSGGTDTQYF. CDR3 coding DNA: TGTGCCAGCTCACCACCTAGCGGGGGCACAGATACGCAGTATTTT.

This rearrangement joins TRBV6-1 to TRBJ2-7, with TRBD2 matching 14 bases. The CDR3 is 14 amino acids. V lost 8 bases to trimming and J lost 3 bases; unmatched junction nucleotides: 3. Germline assignment: CDR1 MNHNS and CDR2 SASEGT. The CDR3 nucleotides are TGTGCCAGCCAGACTAGCGGGAGGGTCTACGAGCAGTACTTC. Its translation is CASQTSGRVYEQYF.

J is TRBJ2-5 and V is TRBV23-1; 12 nucleotides align to TRBD1. TRBV23-1 is recorded as an ORF, its role being uncertain. Unmatched junction bases numbered 13, after V lost 9 bases and J lost 5 bases. The CDR3 totals 16 residues. CDR3 loop: CASPVRDRGRRETQYF. The CDR3 nucleotides are TGCGCCAGTCCCGTCCGGGACAGGGGGCGCCGGGAGACCCAGTACTTC.

This clone was seen a few times. V and J are TRBV7-2 and TRBJ1-1; D perhaps matches TRBD1 (6 bases). This CDR3 has 16 amino acids. The germline V and J ends were trimmed by 5 bases and 0 bases, with 16 bases remaining between them. CDR1 is SGHTA, CDR2 FQGNSA, per germline. Here the CDR3 DNA reads TGTGCCAGCAGCAAACGAACCGGGACATTGAACACTGAAGCTTTCTTT. Translation: CASSKRTGTLNTEAFF.

Points on this clone: The junction does not match germline at one end; this may be a read error. This chain's CDR3 is CTSSRTGPNTEAFF. CDR3 in DNA: TGTACCAGCAGCCGGACAGGGCCGAACACTGAAGCTTTCTTT. The rearrangement uses TRBV7-3 and TRBJ1-1; 8 bases match TRBD1. Germline CDR1 reads SGHTA; CDR2 reads FQGTGA. This CDR3 is built from 14 residues. Combining the CDR3 with reference TRBV7-3 and TRBJ1-1 gives the whole variable domain GAGVSQTPSNKVTEKGKYVELRCDPISGHTALYWYRQSLGQGPEFLIYFQGTGAADDSGLPNDRFFAVRPEGSVSTLKIQRTERGDSAVYLCTSSRTGPNTEAFFGQGTRLTVV.

In DNA form, the CDR3 reads TGTGCCAGCAGCTTATCGACAGGGGGCCTGAATGAGCAGTTCTTC. Translated: CASSLSTGGLNEQFF. This sequence joins TRBV11-3 and TRBJ2-1, with 10 bases matching TRBD1. Germline V gene data show CDR1 as SGHNT and CDR2 as YENEEA. The ends lost 2 bases at V and 7 bases at J; junction bases unmatched: 5. The CDR3 consists of 15 residues. The variable domain in full, completed from reference TRBV11-3 and TRBJ2-1, reads EAGVVQSPRYKIIEKKQPVAFWCNPISGHNTLYWYLQNLGQGPELLIRYENEEAVDDSQLPKDRFSAERLKGVDSTLKIQPAELGDSAVYLCASSLSTGGLNEQFFGPGTRLTVL.

The chain links TRBV7-8 to TRBJ1-2, with TRBD1 matching 7 bases. CDR3 length: 15 amino acids. Germline-derived CDR1 and CDR2 are SGHVS and FQNEAQ. V was clipped by 1 base and J by 4 bases; unmatched bases: 6. The CDR3 spells CASSLVVGGGYGYTF. Here the CDR3 DNA reads TGTGCCAGCAGCTTAGTTGTAGGGGGCGGCTATGGCTACACCTTC.

V and J are TRBV11-2 and TRBJ1-2; the D is unclear. The V end was cut by 5 bases, the J end by 9 bases, with 16 bases between. CDR3 length: 13 residues. Germline values: CDR1 SGHAT, CDR2 FQNNGV. CDR3 DNA sequence: TGTGCCAGCAGCCCGGAGGTGGATCGGAGCTACACCTTC. Translated, it gives CASSPEVDRSYTF.

With respect to this clone: Other DNA sequences of this sample code for an identical CDR3. The V and J genes are TRBV6-5 and TRBJ2-1; D gene uncertain. The germline V and J ends were trimmed by 3 bases and 2 bases, with 11 bases remaining between them. This CDR3 comprises 15 residues. The germline gives CDR1 MNHEY, CDR2 SVGAGI. The CDR3 DNA reads TGTGCCAGCAGTTATACCAGTGGCACCTACAATGAGCAGTTCTTC. Translated: CASSYTSGTYNEQFF.

This chain links TRBV30 with TRBJ2-1; D possibly corresponds to TRBD2 (5 bases). V lost 4 bases and J lost 4, with 11 bases in between. Germline V gene data show CDR1 as GTSNPN and CDR2 as SVGIG (reference sequence). The CDR3 covers 13 residues. CDR3 DNA: TGTGCCTGGAAACGCGGGTGGTACAATGAGCAGTTCTTC. Amino acids: CAWKRGWYNEQFF. Complete variable domain (other parts from reference TRBV30 and TRBJ2-1): SQTIHQWPATLVQPVGSPLSLECTVEGTSNPNLYWYRQAAGRGLQLLFYSVGIGQISSEVPQNLSASRPQDRQFILSSKKLLLSDSGFYLCAWKRGWYNEQFFGPGTRLTVL.

The chain is built from TRBV9 and TRBJ1-5, with 7 bases that match TRBD1. Germline assignment: CDR1 SGDLS and CDR2 YYNGEE. Germline trimming cut 3 bases from V and 3 bases from J; bases unmatched to any gene: 3. There are 14 residues in the CDR3. Here the CDR3 DNA reads TGTGCCAGCAGCGGAGGACAGGACAATCAGCCCCAGCATTTT. The encoded protein is CASSGGQDNQPQHF.

The chain recombines TRBV7-9 with TRBJ1-2, with D perhaps matching TRBD1 (5 bases). The V end was cut by 1 base, the J end by 6 bases, with 9 bases between. The CDR3 has 13 amino acids. The V gene's germline CDR1 is SEHNR and CDR2 FQNEAQ (reference sequence). The CDR3 spells CASSLVQVHGYTF. CDR3 bases: TGTGCCAGCAGCTTAGTACAGGTCCATGGCTACACCTTC. Full variable domain (outside the CDR3, taken from reference TRBV7-9 and TRBJ1-2): DTGVSQNPRHKITKRGQNVTFRCDPISEHNRLYWYRQTLGQGPEFLTYFQNEAQLEKSRLLSDRFSAERPKGSFSTLEIQRTEQGDSAMYLCASSLVQVHGYTFGSGTRLTVV.

The rearrangement joins TRBV9 to TRBJ2-5; possibly TRBD1 for D (6 bases). V was shortened by 3 bases and J by 2 bases, with 11 bases between the two germline ends. Germline V gives CDR1 SGDLS, CDR2 YYNGEE. The CDR3 covers 14 residues. In nucleotides, the CDR3 is TGTGCCAGCAGCGAACAGGGTAGGCAAGAGACCCAGTACTTC. It translates to CASSEQGRQETQYF.

CDR3 region: CASSQDSSRGWGEKLFF. CDR3 sequence (DNA): TGCGCCAGCAGCCAAGATAGTTCCAGGGGATGGGGTGAAAAACTGTTTTTT. The chain joins TRBV4-3 to TRBJ1-4; a weak D match, TRBD1 (6 bases). V was cut by 0 bases and J by 7 bases, with 18 bases left in between. CDR3 length equals 17 residues. Germline V gene data show CDR1 as LGHNA and CDR2 as YSLEER.

V is TRBV7-9 and J is TRBJ2-7; no clear D. Deletions cut 2 bases from V and 1 base from J, with 9 bases between. The CDR3 extends over 14 amino acids. Looked up from germline, CDR1 is SEHNR and CDR2 is FQNEAQ (reference sequence). The CDR3 DNA sequence: TGTGCCAGCAGCTTATCCCAGGCGTCCTACGAGCAGTACTTC. Amino acids: CASSLSQASYEQYF. The full variable domain, with the rest looked up from reference TRBV7-9 and TRBJ2-7, is DTGVSQNPRHKITKRGQNVTFRCDPISEHNRLYWYRQTLGQGPEFLTYFQNEAQLEKSRLLSDRFSAERPKGSFSTLEIQRTEQGDSAMYLCASSLSQASYEQYFGPGTRLTVT.

The chain is built from TRBV6-5 and TRBJ2-7; 9 bases map to TRBD1. The germline V gene has CDR1 MNHEY and CDR2 SVGAGI. V shed 4 bases and J 5 bases; nucleotides not matched to a gene: 9. CDR3 length equals 15 residues. The CDR3 reads CASSSQGAIVHEQYF. The CDR3 nucleotides read TGTGCCAGCAGTTCACAGGGGGCGATCGTCCACGAGCAGTACTTC.

The CDR3 spells CASSPTGPQETQYF. The CDR3 coding sequence is TGCGCCAGCAGCCCGACAGGGCCTCAAGAGACCCAGTACTTC. The genes are TRBV5-1 and TRBJ2-5; TRBD1 matches at 7 bases. V gave up 4 bases and J gave up 2 bases; unmatched junction bases: 5. Germline values: CDR1 SGHRS, CDR2 YFSETQ. This CDR3 has 14 residues.

V usage is TRBV9 and J usage is TRBJ2-3; weak D call: TRBD1 (6 bases). The ends were cut back, 4 bases at V and 4 bases at J, with 16 bases in the middle. CDR3 length: 15 amino acids. The germline CDR1 and CDR2 sequences are SGDLS and YYNGEE. As DNA, the CDR3 is TGTGCCAGCAGCAACGGACCCGCAGGGGCAGATACGCAGTATTTT. Protein: CASSNGPAGADTQYF.

The rearrangement uses TRBV14 and TRBJ2-7, with 8 bases that match TRBD1. This CDR3 is built from 16 residues. CDR1 and CDR2 (germline): SGHDN, FVKESK. Trimming took 2 bases from V and 7 from J; bases not matched to a gene: 13. Here the CDR3 DNA reads TGTGCCAGCAGCCAAACCAGGGGGCGGGTCGCCTGGGAGCAGTACTTC. It codes for CASSQTRGRVAWEQYF.

V is TRBV5-1 and J is TRBJ1-6, with D possibly TRBD1 on 5 matching bases. Germline V gene data show CDR1 as SGHRS and CDR2 as YFSETQ. The V gene lost 0 bases and the J gene lost 7 bases, with 11 bases spanning the gap. The CDR3 is made up of 15 amino acids. The CDR3 loop is CASSLAPGGNSPLHF. CDR3 bases: TGCGCCAGCAGCTTGGCCCCGGGGGGGAATTCACCCCTCCACTTT.

V gene TRBV14 combines with J gene TRBJ1-3, with a weak D call TRBD1 (6 bases). V lost 4 bases to trimming and J lost 0 bases, with 16 bases between them. There are 17 residues in the CDR3. Germline CDR1 is SGHDN and CDR2 is FVKESK. The CDR3 DNA reads as TGTGCCAGCAGCCGTTCCGGGACACGGAGCTCTGGAAACACCATATATTTT. Translated: CASSRSGTRSSGNTIYF. The variable domain in full, with the rest retrieved from reference TRBV14 and TRBJ1-3, is EAGVTQFPSHSVIEKGQTVTLRCDPISGHDNLYWYRRVMGKEIKFLLHFVKESKQDESGMPNNRFLAERTGGTYSTLKVQPAELEDSGVYFCASSRSGTRSSGNTIYFGEGSWLTVV.

CDR3 in DNA: TGTGCCAGCACACTTCAGCGGGGGCCTTACGAGCAGTACTTC. Residues: CASTLQRGPYEQYF. The chain combines TRBV7-2 with TRBJ2-7, with 8 bases fitting TRBD2. With 7 bases clipped from V and 4 bases from J, the junction kept 9 bases outside the gene matches. CDR3 length equals 14 residues. CDR1 is SGHTA, CDR2 FQGNSA, per germline.

The genes are TRBV5-1 and TRBJ1-4, with TRBD1 matching over 8 bases. J lost 5 bases, V lost 6 bases, and 6 bases had no gene match. Germline values: CDR1 SGHRS, CDR2 YFSETQ. The CDR3 consists of 14 residues. The CDR3 coding sequence is TGCGCCAGCAAGTCGTGGACAGGGAATGAAAAACTGTTTTTT. It codes for CASKSWTGNEKLFF.

The chain couples TRBV7-8 to TRBJ2-5; 7 positions agree with TRBD1. The length of the CDR3 is 16 residues. Trimming removed 2 bases from V and 7 bases from J; junction bases left unmatched: 13. In germline, CDR1 is SGHVS, CDR2 FQNEAQ. The CDR3 coding sequence is TGTGCCAGCAGCTTAAGTGGACAGGTCGATGACGCGACCCAGTACTTC. Translated, it gives CASSLSGQVDDATQYF. Variable domain in full (rest from reference TRBV7-8 and TRBJ2-5): GAGVSQSPRYKVAKRGQDVALRCDPISGHVSLFWYQQALGQGPEFLTYFQNEAQLDKSGLPSDRFFAERPEGSVSTLKIQRTQQEDSAVYLCASSLSGQVDDATQYFGPGTRLLVL.